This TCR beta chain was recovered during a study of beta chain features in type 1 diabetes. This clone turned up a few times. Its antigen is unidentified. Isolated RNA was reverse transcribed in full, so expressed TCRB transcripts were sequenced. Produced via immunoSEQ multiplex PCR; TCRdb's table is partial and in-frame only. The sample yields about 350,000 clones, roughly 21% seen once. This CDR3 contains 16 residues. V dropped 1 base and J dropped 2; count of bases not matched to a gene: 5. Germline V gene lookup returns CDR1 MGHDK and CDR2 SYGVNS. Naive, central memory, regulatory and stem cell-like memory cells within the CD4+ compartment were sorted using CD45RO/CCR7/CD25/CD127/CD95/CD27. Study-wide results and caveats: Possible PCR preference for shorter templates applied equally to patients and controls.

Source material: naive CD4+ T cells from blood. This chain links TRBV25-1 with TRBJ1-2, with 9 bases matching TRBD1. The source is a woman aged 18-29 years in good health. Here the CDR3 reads CASSEFGTGKNYGYTF. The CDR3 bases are TGTGCCAGCAGTGAATTCGGGACAGGGAAAAACTATGGCTACACCTTC.